This T cell receptor beta chain is drawn from a study of control samples from healthy donors and cancer patients (dated by TCRdb to 2018 to 2021). The protocol used for the library was the immunoSEQ multiplex PCR assay. TCRdb took this table from immuneACCESS and kept in-frame rearrangements with V and J called. Such tables lack part of the clones; where checked against another copy, unresolved V genes explain under half of the gap, and the rest is unexplained. A total of around 140,000 clones appear in this sample, 90% to 95% of them only once. The top ten clones comprise under 15% of the sample. Concerning this clone: Its antigen remains undetermined. No base quality values were provided; no much bigger clone lies one nucleotide off.

Spanning cysteine to phenylalanine, the CDR3 consists of 14 amino acids. The DNA shown is the 42-base CDR3, in frame from base 1. CDR1 and CDR2, per the germline V gene (reference sequence), are LNHNV and YYDKDF. Deletion took 4 bases off V and 0 bases off J, with a span of 7 bases between the germline ends. Sequencing input: blood. Rearrangement joined TRBV15 to TRBJ1-5; the D gene cannot be resolved reliably. This clonotype originated in a man in his forties or fifties in good health. The sequenced DNA is TGTGCCACCAGCAAACCAGGTAGCAATCAGCCCCAGCATTTT. Its amino acids are CATSKPGSNQPQHF. Reference TRBV15 and TRBJ1-5 genes cover what lies past the CDR3, so the full variable domain is DAMVIQNPRYQVTQFGKPVTLSCSQTLNHNVMYWYQQKSSQAPKLLFHYYDKDFNNEADTPDNFQSRRPNTSFCFLDIRSPGLGDTAMYLCATSKPGSNQPQHFGDGTRLSIL.